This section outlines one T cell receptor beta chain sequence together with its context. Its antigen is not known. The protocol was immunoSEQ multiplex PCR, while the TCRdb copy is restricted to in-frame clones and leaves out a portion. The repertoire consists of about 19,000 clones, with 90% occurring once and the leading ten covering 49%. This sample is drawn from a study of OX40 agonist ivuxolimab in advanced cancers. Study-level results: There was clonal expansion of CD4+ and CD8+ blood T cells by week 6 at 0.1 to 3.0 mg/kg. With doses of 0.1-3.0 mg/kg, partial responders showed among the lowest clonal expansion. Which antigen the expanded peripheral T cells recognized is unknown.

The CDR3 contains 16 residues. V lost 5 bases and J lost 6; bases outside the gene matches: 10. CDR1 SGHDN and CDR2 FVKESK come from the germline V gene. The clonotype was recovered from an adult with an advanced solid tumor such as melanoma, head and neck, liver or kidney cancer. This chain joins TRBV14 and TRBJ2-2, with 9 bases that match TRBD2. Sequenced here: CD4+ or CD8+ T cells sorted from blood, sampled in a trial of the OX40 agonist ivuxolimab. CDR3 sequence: CASSSTTGTSPGELFF. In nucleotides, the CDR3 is TGTGCCAGCAGCTCGACGACCGGGACTAGCCCCGGGGAGCTGTTTTTT.